The 22 T cell receptor beta chains below were found in one sample sequenced in a study of tissue T cells after allogeneic stem cell transplantation. Noted time point: mouse harvest day 14 after allogeneic transplant. Tail vein injection delivered 10^7 T-cell-depleted bone marrow cells and 10^6 splenic CD5+ T cells. TCRdb's table, derived via immunoSEQ multiplex PCR, lists solely in-frame clones and lacks some. The sample records around 5,100 clones, about a third being singletons. The sequenced material came from skin. Receptors were obtained from a female BALB/c mouse given C57BL/6 T cells with graft-versus-host disease after an allogeneic hematopoietic cell transplant.

Concerning this clone itself: All gene names here are mouse names. The read stops 1 residue short of the end of the CDR3; the missing end is completed from the germline J gene. The gene calls are TRBV12-2 and TRBJ1-6; 8 positions match TRBD1. TRBJ1-6 is an ORF, and what it does is uncertain. The CDR3 covers 14 residues. Germline CDR1 is SGHLS and CDR2 is HYDKME. The ends lost 0 bases at V and 8 bases at J; junction bases unmatched: 2. The sequenced CDR3 bases are TGTGCCAGCTCTCTCGACAGGGGTGATTCGCCCCTCTAC. Translation gives CASSLDRGDSPLY. The CDR3 in full is CASSLDRGDSPLYF.

Of note for this clone: A much bigger clone sits one base away, suggesting this may be a read error. All gene names here are mouse names. From the germline J gene comes the end of the CDR3, since the read stops 1 residue before it. The J gene is TRBJ2-7, the V gene TRBV26, with TRBD1 matching over 9 bases. Germline CDR1 is KGHPV and CDR2 is FQNQEV (reference sequence). This CDR3 is 12 amino acids long. J gave up 4 bases and V 6 bases, and 1 base lay outside the gene matches. CDR3 bases read: TGTGCCAGCAGGGACAGGGGATATGAACAGTAC. Encoded protein: CASRDRGYEQY. The full CDR3 protein is CASRDRGYEQYF.

This clone came up a few times. Genes here carry mouse names. The missing CDR3 end, 1 residue past where the read stops, is filled in from the germline J gene. The rearrangement links TRBV26 to TRBJ2-4; D could derive from TRBD1 or TRBD2 (6 bases each). The CDR3 is made up of 15 amino acids. The germline V gene has CDR1 KGHPV and CDR2 FQNQEV (reference sequence). Trimming cost V 2 bases and J 0 bases, with 9 bases left between them. CDR3 DNA (partial): TGTGCCAGCAGTCTGGGGGGCGGGAGTCAAAACACCTTGTAC. Amino acid sequence: CASSLGGGSQNTLY. The full CDR3 is CASSLGGGSQNTLYF.

By proportion, this clone is medium-sized. The listed genes are named as in mouse. The CDR3 extends 1 residue past the end of the read, so its final part is completed from the germline J gene. V is TRBV26 and J is TRBJ2-3; unclear D gene. The CDR3 is made up of 13 amino acids. The germline V gene has CDR1 KGHPV and CDR2 FQNQEV (reference sequence). V was cut by 1 base and J by 0 bases, with 2 bases left in between. CDR3 bases read: TGTGCCAGCAGTCTGTTAAGTGCAGAAACGCTGTAT. This sequence encodes CASSLLSAETLY. The entire CDR3 sequence reads CASSLLSAETLYF.

As regards this clone: Mouse gene names and germline throughout. The CDR3 end lies 1 residue beyond the end of the read and is filled in from the germline J gene. This chain connects TRBV26 to TRBJ2-5, with D perhaps being TRBD1 or TRBD2 (5 bases each). The CDR3 contains 14 residues. Trimming pared 4 bases from V and 2 bases from J, leaving 10 bases between. Germline values: CDR1 KGHPV, CDR2 FQNQEV (reference sequence). The CDR3 sequence: CASSRQGAQDTQYF. The DNA read from the CDR3 is TGTGCCAGCAGTCGGCAAGGGGCCCAAGACACCCAGTAC.

This clone turned up a few times. Gene labels here are mouse ones. The sequenced part of the CDR3 DNA is TGTGCCAGCAGTGATCTGGCCACCGGGCAGCTCTAC. It encodes CASSDLATGQLY. The entire CDR3 protein is CASSDLATGQLYF. The chain links TRBV13-1 to TRBJ2-2; D gene ambiguous. The read finishes 1 residue shy of the CDR3 end, and the germline J gene is used to complete it. CDR1 is NSHNY, CDR2 SYGAGN, per germline. Trimming left V 1 base short and J 4 bases short, with 5 bases between. CDR3 length equals 13 residues.

A remark on this clone: Each gene name is a mouse one. Sequencing ends 1 residue short of the CDR3 end; the germline J gene provides the rest. The chain has TRBV26 and TRBJ1-6; a possible D gene is TRBD1 (5 bases). TRBJ1-6 is labeled an ORF, and its function is uncertain. V was trimmed by 4 bases and J by 8 bases, leaving 9 bases between them. Germline CDR1 is KGHPV and CDR2 is FQNQEV (reference sequence). CDR3 size: 13 residues. The DNA read from the CDR3 is TGTGCCAGCAGTCCTCGGGGGGATTCGCCCCTCTAC. The encoded protein is CASSPRGDSPLY. The whole CDR3 region reads CASSPRGDSPLYF.

For this clone: These gene names are mouse names. The read terminates 1 residue ahead of where the CDR3 ends, so the germline J gene completes it. The chain employs TRBV16 and TRBJ2-1, with 7 bases lining up with TRBD1. The CDR3 has 15 residues. Losses at the gene ends were 5 bases for V and 4 bases for J; bases not matched to a gene: 8. Germline V gene data show CDR1 as SGHSA and CDR2 as FRNQAP. CDR3 DNA (partial): TGTGCAAGCAGCATATCGACAGGGCAGTATGCTGAGCAGTTC. As protein: CASSISTGQYAEQF. The entire CDR3 reads CASSISTGQYAEQFF.

Remarks on this clone: Each gene name is a mouse one. The read ends 1 residue before the CDR3 terminus; that terminus is restored from the germline J gene. V is TRBV3 and J is TRBJ2-7; weak D call: TRBD1 (6 bases). CDR3 length: 13 residues. The germline CDR1 and CDR2 sequences are SNHLY and FYNGKV (reference sequence). Trimming cost V 2 bases and J 3 bases, with 8 bases left between them. The part of the CDR3 DNA that was read is TGTGCCAGCAGCTTAAGCAGGGGCTATGAACAGTAC. Protein: CASSLSRGYEQY. The full CDR3 protein is CASSLSRGYEQYF. Using reference TRBV3 and TRBJ2-7 for the parts outside the CDR3, the full variable domain is GPKVLQIPSHQIIDMGQMVTLNCDPVSNHLYFYWYKQILGQQMEFLVNFYNGKVMEKSKLFKDQFSVERPDGSYFTLKIQPTALEDSAVYFCASSLSRGYEQYFGPGTRLTVL.

With respect to this clone: Gene names denote mouse genes. The read terminates 1 residue ahead of where the CDR3 ends, so the germline J gene completes it. The rearrangement joins TRBV26 to TRBJ2-7, with 10 bases that match TRBD2. V trimming: 2 bases; J trimming: 7 bases; junction bases outside the gene matches: 8. Per the germline V gene, CDR1 is KGHPV and CDR2 is FQNQEV (reference sequence). This CDR3 is 15 amino acids long. The covered CDR3 bases are TGTGCCAGCAGTCTGGAAGCTGGGGGGGCTGGGGAACAGTAC. Amino acids: CASSLEAGGAGEQY. The complete CDR3 reads CASSLEAGGAGEQYF. Full variable domain (rest looked up from reference TRBV26 and TRBJ2-7): NSKVIQTPRYLVKGQGQKAKMRCIPEKGHPVVFWYQQNKNNEFKFLINFQNQEVLQQIDMTEKRFSAECPSNSPCSLEIQSSEAGDSALYLCASSLEAGGAGEQYFGPGTRLTVL.

This clone appeared a few times. The gene names given are mouse names. The read stops 1 residue short of the end of the CDR3; the missing end is completed from the germline J gene. The chain links TRBV29 to TRBJ2-3; D gene ambiguous. Per the germline V gene, CDR1 is MSHET and CDR2 is SYDVDS. Trimming stripped 2 bases from V and 0 bases from J, with 6 bases between. This CDR3 is 14 amino acids long. The DNA read from the CDR3 is TGTGCTAGCAGTTTAAGTCCTAGTGCAGAAACGCTGTAT. Its translation: CASSLSPSAETLY. The complete CDR3 reads CASSLSPSAETLYF.

Points on this clone: All gene names here are mouse names. The CDR3 is CASSGQGANTEVFF. The DNA read from the CDR3 is TGTGCCAGCAGTGGACAGGGGGCAAACACAGAAGTCTTC. J is TRBJ1-1 and V is TRBV15; 10 bases align to TRBD1. The read finishes 1 residue shy of the CDR3 end, and the germline J gene is used to complete it. V shed 5 bases, J shed 0 bases, and the junction held 0 bases outside the gene matches. This CDR3 contains 14 residues. Germline V gene sequence: CDR1 SGHND, CDR2 FRSKSL.

Points on this clone: Gene names and germline refer to mouse. Read sequence stops 1 residue before the CDR3 end, and the germline J gene provides the missing end. The genes are TRBV3 and TRBJ2-2; D perhaps matches TRBD2 (6 bases). The CDR3 runs to 15 residues. Germline V gene lookup returns CDR1 SNHLY and CDR2 FYNGKV (reference sequence). With 5 bases removed from V and 1 base from J, the gap between germline ends came to 11 bases. CDR3 DNA (partial): TGTGCCAGCAGCCCCGACTGGATAAACACCGGGCAGCTCTAC. Amino acid sequence: CASSPDWINTGQLY. The whole CDR3 is CASSPDWINTGQLYF.

As for this clone: Gene names are mouse gene names. Read sequence stops 1 residue before the CDR3 end, and the germline J gene provides the missing end. V usage is TRBV3 and J usage is TRBJ1-3; the match to TRBD1 covers 9 bases. The length of the CDR3 is 15 residues. Losses at the gene ends were 5 bases for V and 2 bases for J; bases not matched to a gene: 4. Per the germline V gene, CDR1 is SNHLY and CDR2 is FYNGKV (reference sequence). CDR3 region: CASSLRTGAGNTLYF. The part of the CDR3 DNA that was read is TGTGCCAGCAGCCTCCGGACAGGGGCTGGAAATACGCTCTAT.

Sample share makes this clone medium-sized. The genes and germline here are from mouse. The CDR3 end lies 1 residue beyond the end of the read and is filled in from the germline J gene. The chain joins TRBV19 to TRBJ2-2; perhaps D is TRBD1 or TRBD2 (5 bases each). V lost 6 bases, J lost 1 base, and 7 bases lay in between. The CDR3 totals 13 residues. CDR1 is FNHDT, CDR2 SITEND, per germline (reference sequence). The CDR3 loop is CASKGRNTGQLYF. The sequenced part of the CDR3 DNA is TGTGCCAGCAAGGGGCGAAACACCGGGCAGCTCTAC.

This clone is labeled as medium-sized. Genes and germline are mouse. The missing CDR3 end, 1 residue past where the read stops, is filled in from the germline J gene. J is TRBJ1-1 and V is TRBV3; D is perhaps TRBD1 (6 bases). Germline V gives CDR1 SNHLY, CDR2 FYNGKV (reference sequence). This CDR3 spans 13 amino acids. Between the trimmed V and J ends, which lost 3 bases and 4 bases, there was a span of 9 bases. The part of the CDR3 DNA that was read is TGTGCCAGCAGCTTGGGGGGCGGCACAGAAGTCTTC. Protein product: CASSLGGGTEVF. The whole CDR3 is CASSLGGGTEVFF.

Concerning this clone: The germline and genes are mouse ones. From the germline J gene comes the end of the CDR3, since the read stops 1 residue before it. The gene calls are TRBV12-2 and TRBJ2-4; 10 bases are a match to TRBD2. The CDR3 has 18 residues. The trim removed 4 bases at V and 1 base at J, leaving 13 bases unmatched. Germline V CDR1 and CDR2: SGHLS, HYDKME. The CDR3 sequence is CASSSSPGLGTGQNTLYF. Incomplete CDR3 DNA: TGTGCCAGCTCCTCTTCTCCGGGACTGGGGACGGGTCAAAACACCTTGTAC.

This clone is labeled as medium-sized. All gene names here are mouse names. The CDR3 protein is CASSPRPGANTGQLYF. Incomplete CDR3 DNA: TGTGCCAGCAGTCCCCGGCCAGGGGCAAACACCGGGCAGCTCTAC. This sequence joins TRBV26 and TRBJ2-2; weak D call: TRBD1 (6 bases). The read gets to within 1 residue of the CDR3 end, and the germline J gene fills in the rest. Germline values: CDR1 KGHPV, CDR2 FQNQEV (reference sequence). This CDR3 has 16 amino acids. Between the trimmed V and J ends, which lost 4 bases and 0 bases, there was a span of 12 bases.

Details on this clone: Mouse gene names apply. The read gets to within 1 residue of the CDR3 end, and the germline J gene fills in the rest. J is TRBJ2-5 and V is TRBV15, with TRBD2 matching over 13 bases. This CDR3 has 16 residues. Looked up from germline, CDR1 is SGHND and CDR2 is FRSKSL. Losses at the gene ends were 6 bases for V and 6 bases for J; bases not matched to a gene: 9. The CDR3 loop reads CASSPGLGGGGDTQYF. Incomplete CDR3 DNA: TGTGCCAGCAGCCCGGGACTGGGGGGGGGAGGGGACACCCAGTAC.

About this clone: Mouse names are used for the genes. The read stops 1 residue short of the end of the CDR3; the missing end is completed from the germline J gene. The chain employs TRBV26 and TRBJ1-6; TRBD1 might be the D (5 bases). TRBJ1-6 is recorded as an ORF, its role being uncertain. This CDR3 region has 14 residues. Trimming took off 5 bases at V and 3 bases at J, with 8 bases between the two ends. Germline loops: CDR1 KGHPV, CDR2 FQNQEV (reference sequence). This CDR3 is CASSSDNYNSPLYF. CDR3 DNA (partial): TGTGCCAGCAGTTCGGACAACTATAATTCGCCCCTCTAC.

As regards this clone: Gene names denote mouse genes. The read gets to within 1 residue of the CDR3 end, and the germline J gene fills in the rest. V usage is TRBV12-2 and J usage is TRBJ2-7; 9 bases are shared with TRBD2. The CDR3 is 14 residues long. Germline trimming cut 0 bases from V and 7 bases from J; bases unmatched to any gene: 6. In germline, CDR1 is SGHLS, CDR2 HYDKME. The sequenced part of the CDR3 DNA is TGTGCCAGCTCTCTCTGGGGGGGCGCTGGGGAACAGTAC. It yields the protein CASSLWGGAGEQY. The whole CDR3 is CASSLWGGAGEQYF.

As regards this clone: Mouse names are used for the genes. The sequenced fragment ends 1 residue before the CDR3 boundary, so the rest is inferred from the germline J gene. The genes are TRBV5 and TRBJ2-4, with 10 bases identical to TRBD2. Germline V gene lookup returns CDR1 LGHNA and CDR2 YNLKQL (reference sequence). The ends lost 6 bases at V and 0 bases at J; junction bases unmatched: 9. CDR3 length equals 17 residues. CDR3 DNA, as far as it was read: TGTGCCAGCAGTCCCCACTGGGGGGGAACTAGTCAAAACACCTTGTAC. Residues: CASSPHWGGTSQNTLY. From start to end, the CDR3 is CASSPHWGGTSQNTLYF.